This section outlines one T cell receptor beta chain sequence together with its context. No antigen is known for it. The source of the sample is a study of long-term antiretroviral therapy in people with HIV. V shed 3 bases and J shed 4 bases, with 15 bases lying between them. The germline CDR1 and CDR2 sequences are MNHNS and SASEGT. This CDR3 contains 16 residues. Study-level findings and limits: Versus controls, repertoires in people with HIV had narrower CDR3 length ranges.

Survey-level immunoSEQ v3.0 assays were run. Samples were sequenced targeting roughly 40,000-50,000 T-cell genomes each. TCRdb keeps only in-frame clones here, not all; method: immunoSEQ multiplex PCR. The table has under 30,000 clones, about 94% seen once. Only United States sites treated participants with HIV. The sample here was unsorted PBMCs, taken just over 7.3 years after starting antiretroviral therapy. This sequence originates from a middle-aged man with HIV. The chain has TRBV6-1 and TRBJ2-2, with D perhaps being TRBD1 or TRBD2 (5 bases each). In DNA, the CDR3 is TGTGCCAGCAGTGAGAGGCAGGGAGAAAGCACCGGGGAGCTGTTTTTT. This encodes CASSERQGESTGELFF.